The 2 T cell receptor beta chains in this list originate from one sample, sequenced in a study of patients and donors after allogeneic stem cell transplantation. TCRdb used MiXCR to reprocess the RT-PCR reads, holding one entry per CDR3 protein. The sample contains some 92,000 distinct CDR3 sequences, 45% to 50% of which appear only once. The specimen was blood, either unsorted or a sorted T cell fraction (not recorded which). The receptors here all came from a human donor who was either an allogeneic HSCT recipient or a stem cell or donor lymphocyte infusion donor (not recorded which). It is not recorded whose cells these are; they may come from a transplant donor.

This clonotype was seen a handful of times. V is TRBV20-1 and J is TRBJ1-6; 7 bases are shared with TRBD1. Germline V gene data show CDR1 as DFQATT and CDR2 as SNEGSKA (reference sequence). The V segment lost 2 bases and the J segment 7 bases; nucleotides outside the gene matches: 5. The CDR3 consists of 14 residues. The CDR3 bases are TGCAGTGCTAGAAGAACAGGGGACAATTCACCCCTCCACTTT. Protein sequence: CSARRTGDNSPLHF.

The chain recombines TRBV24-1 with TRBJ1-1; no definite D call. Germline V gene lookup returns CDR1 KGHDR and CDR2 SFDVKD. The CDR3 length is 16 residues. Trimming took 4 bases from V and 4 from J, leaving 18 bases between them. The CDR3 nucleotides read TGTGCCACCAGTGACCCTAGAGGCAGGAGGATCACTGAAGCTTTCTTT. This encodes CATSDPRGRRITEAFF.